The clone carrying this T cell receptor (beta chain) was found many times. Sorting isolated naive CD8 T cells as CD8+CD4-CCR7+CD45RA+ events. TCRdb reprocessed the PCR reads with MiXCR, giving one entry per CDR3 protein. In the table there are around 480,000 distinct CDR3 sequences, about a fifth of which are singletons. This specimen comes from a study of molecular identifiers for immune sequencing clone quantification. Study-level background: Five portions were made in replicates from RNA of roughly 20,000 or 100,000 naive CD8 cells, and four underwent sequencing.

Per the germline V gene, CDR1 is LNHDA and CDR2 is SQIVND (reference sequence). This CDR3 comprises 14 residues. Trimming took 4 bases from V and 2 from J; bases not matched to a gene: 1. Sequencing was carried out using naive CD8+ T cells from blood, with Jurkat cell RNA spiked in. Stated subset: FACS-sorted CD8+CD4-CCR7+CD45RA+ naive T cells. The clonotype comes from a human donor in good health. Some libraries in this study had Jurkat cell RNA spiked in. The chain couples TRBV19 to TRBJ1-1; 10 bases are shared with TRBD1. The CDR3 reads CASSTTGGNTEAFF. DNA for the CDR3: TGTGCCAGTAGTACGACAGGGGGCAACACTGAAGCTTTCTTT.